The clone carrying this T cell receptor (beta chain) showed up just once. Its antigen is undetermined. The CDR3 runs 13 residues. Per germline, CDR1 SGHRS and CDR2 YFSETQ. V lost 3 bases to trimming and J lost 6 bases; unmatched junction nucleotides: 3. These data are taken from a study of cytomegalovirus exposure and HLA in healthy donors. Study as a whole: Of about 400 genotyped donors, roughly 81% clustered with self-reported Caucasian donors.

The PCR employed 60 Vbeta primers together with 13 Jbeta primers. The table came from immunoSEQ multiplex PCR; TCRdb's copy has only in-frame clones and leaves some out. This table holds 100,000 to 150,000 clones, roughly 80% found once. Findings and caveats of the study: Donor immune exposure was known only as CMV serostatus. Reports state that TCR beta sequences accurately predicted most subjects' HLA-A and HLA-B alleles.

The gene calls are TRBV5-1 and TRBJ2-7, with TRBD1 identical over 10 bases. Sequenced input: PBMCs. This TCR was recovered from a female donor in good health and CMV-seronegative. Here the CDR3 reads CASSWDRGGEQYF. In nucleotides, the CDR3 is TGCGCCAGCAGCTGGGACAGGGGCGGCGAGCAGTACTTC.